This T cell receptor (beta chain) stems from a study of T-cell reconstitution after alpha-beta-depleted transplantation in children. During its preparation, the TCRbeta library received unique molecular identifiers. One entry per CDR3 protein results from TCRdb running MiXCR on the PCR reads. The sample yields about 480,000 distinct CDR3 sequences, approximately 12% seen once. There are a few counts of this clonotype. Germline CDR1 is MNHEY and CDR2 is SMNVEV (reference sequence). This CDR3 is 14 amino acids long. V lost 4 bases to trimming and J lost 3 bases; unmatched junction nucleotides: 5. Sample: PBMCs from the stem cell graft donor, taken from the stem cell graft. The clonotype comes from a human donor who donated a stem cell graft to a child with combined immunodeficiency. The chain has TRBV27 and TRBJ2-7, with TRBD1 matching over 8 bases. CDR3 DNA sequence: TGTGCCAGCAGTTCGGGACAGGTCCTCTACGAGCAGTACTTC. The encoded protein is CASSSGQVLYEQYF.